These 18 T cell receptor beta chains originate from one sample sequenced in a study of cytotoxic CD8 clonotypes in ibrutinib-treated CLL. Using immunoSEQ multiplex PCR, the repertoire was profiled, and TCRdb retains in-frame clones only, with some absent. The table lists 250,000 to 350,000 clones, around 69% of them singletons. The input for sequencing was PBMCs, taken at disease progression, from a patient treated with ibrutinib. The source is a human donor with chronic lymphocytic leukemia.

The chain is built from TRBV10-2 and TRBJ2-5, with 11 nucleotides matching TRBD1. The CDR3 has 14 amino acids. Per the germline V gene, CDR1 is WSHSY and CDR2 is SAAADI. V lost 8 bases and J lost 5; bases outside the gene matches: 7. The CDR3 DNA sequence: TGCGCCAGCCGGCGGACAGGGGGCAGGGAGACCCAGTACTTC. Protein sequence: CASRRTGGRETQYF.

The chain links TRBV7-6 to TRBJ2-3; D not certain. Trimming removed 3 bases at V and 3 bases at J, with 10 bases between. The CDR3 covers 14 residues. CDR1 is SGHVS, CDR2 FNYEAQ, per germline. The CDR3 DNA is TGTGCCAGCAGCTTCAAGGAAAGGACAGATACGCAGTATTTT. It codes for CASSFKERTDTQYF. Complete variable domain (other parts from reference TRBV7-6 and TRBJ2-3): GAGVSQSPRYKVTKRGQDVALRCDPISGHVSLYWYRQALGQGPEFLTYFNYEAQQDKSGLPNDRFSAERPEGSISTLTIQRTEQRDSAMYRCASSFKERTDTQYFGPGTRLTVL.

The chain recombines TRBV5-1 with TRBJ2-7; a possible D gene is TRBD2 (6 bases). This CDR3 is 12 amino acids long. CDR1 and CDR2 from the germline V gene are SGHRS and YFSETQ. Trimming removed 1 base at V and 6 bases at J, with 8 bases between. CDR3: CASSLRGTEQYF. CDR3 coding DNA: TGCGCCAGCAGCTTGCGGGGGACCGAGCAGTACTTC.

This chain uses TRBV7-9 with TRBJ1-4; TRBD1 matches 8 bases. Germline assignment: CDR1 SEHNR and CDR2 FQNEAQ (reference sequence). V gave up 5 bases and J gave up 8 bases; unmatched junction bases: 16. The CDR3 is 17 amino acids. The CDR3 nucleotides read TGTGCCAGCAGCGAGGACAGGGCGACATTCCCATCGGAAAAACTGTTTTTT. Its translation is CASSEDRATFPSEKLFF.

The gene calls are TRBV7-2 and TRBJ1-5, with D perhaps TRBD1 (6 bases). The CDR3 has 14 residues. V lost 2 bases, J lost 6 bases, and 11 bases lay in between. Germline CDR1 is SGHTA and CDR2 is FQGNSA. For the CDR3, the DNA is TGTGCCAGCAGCTTACGGGGGCTGGGTCAGCCCCAGCATTTT. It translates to CASSLRGLGQPQHF.

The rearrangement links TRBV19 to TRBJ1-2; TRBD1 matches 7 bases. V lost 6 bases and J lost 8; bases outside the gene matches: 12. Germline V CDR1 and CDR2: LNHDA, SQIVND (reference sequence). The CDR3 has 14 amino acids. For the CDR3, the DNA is TGTGCCAGTAGAGGGGGACAGAAAACTCGGGGCTACACCTTC. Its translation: CASRGGQKTRGYTF.

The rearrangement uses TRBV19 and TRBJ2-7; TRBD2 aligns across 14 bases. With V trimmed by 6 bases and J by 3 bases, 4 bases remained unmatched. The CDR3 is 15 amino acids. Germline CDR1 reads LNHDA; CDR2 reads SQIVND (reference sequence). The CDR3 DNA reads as TGTGCCAGTAGGAGGGGACTAGCGGGAGTCTACGAGCAGTACTTC. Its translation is CASRRGLAGVYEQYF. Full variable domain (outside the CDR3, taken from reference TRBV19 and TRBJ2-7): DGGITQSPKYLFRKEGQNVTLSCEQNLNHDAMYWYRQDPGQGLRLIYYSQIVNDFQKGDIAEGYSVSREKKESFPLTVTSAQKNPTAFYLCASRRGLAGVYEQYFGPGTRLTVT.

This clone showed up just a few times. CDR3 bases: TGCAGCGTTCTGTATTCTTACGAGCAGTACTTC. Translation gives CSVLYSYEQYF. The chain recombines TRBV29-1 with TRBJ2-7; D is undetermined. V lost 5 bases to trimming and J lost 4 bases, with 9 bases between them. This CDR3 has 11 residues. The V gene's germline CDR1 is SQVTM and CDR2 ANQGSEA.

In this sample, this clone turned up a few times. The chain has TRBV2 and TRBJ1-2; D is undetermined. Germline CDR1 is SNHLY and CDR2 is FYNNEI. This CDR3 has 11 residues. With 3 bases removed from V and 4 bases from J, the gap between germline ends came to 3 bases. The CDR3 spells CASSDVYGYTF. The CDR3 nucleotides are TGTGCCAGCAGTGACGTCTATGGCTACACCTTC.

The chain's CDR3 is CATSRQGFSYEQYF. Written as DNA, the CDR3 is TGTGCCACCAGCAGACAGGGGTTTTCATACGAGCAGTACTTC. This chain connects TRBV15 to TRBJ2-7; TRBD1 is a possible D gene (6 bases). Germline V CDR1 and CDR2: LNHNV, YYDKDF (reference sequence). V lost 2 bases to trimming and J lost 4 bases, with 12 bases between them. This CDR3 comprises 14 residues.

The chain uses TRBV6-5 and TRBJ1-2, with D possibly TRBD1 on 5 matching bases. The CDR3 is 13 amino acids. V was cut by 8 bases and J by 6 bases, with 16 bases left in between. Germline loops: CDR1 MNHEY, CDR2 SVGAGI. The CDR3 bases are TGTGCCAGCCATCGCCGAGGCAGGGATGGCTACACCTTC. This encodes CASHRRGRDGYTF.

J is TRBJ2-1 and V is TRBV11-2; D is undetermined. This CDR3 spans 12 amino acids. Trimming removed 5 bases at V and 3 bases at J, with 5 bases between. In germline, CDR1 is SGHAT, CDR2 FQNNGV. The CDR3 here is CASSPGYNEQFF. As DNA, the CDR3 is TGTGCCAGCAGCCCGGGCTACAATGAGCAGTTCTTC.

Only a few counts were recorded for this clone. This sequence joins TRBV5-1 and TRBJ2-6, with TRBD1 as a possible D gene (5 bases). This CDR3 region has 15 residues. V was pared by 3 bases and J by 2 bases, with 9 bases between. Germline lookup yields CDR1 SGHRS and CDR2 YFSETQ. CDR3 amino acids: CASSSQGAGANVLTF. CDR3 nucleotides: TGCGCCAGCAGCTCGCAGGGTGCTGGGGCCAACGTCCTGACTTTC.

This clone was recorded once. CDR3 in amino acids: CASSLSGQRNQPQHF. In nucleotides, the CDR3 is TGCGCCAGCAGCTTGAGCGGCCAACGTAATCAGCCCCAGCATTTT. V is TRBV5-1 and J is TRBJ1-5; D remains ambiguous. The germline V gene has CDR1 SGHRS and CDR2 YFSETQ. The V and J ends lost 1 base and 4 bases respectively, with 12 bases between them. There are 15 residues in the CDR3.

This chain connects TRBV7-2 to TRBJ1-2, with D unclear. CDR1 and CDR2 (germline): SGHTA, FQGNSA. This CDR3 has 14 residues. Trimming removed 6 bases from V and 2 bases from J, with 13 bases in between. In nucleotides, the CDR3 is TGTGCCAGCAGTCTAGACGGCCAGAACTATGGCTACACCTTC. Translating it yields CASSLDGQNYGYTF. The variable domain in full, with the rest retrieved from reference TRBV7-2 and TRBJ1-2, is GAGVSQSPSNKVTEKGKDVELRCDPISGHTALYWYRQSLGQGLEFLIYFQGNSAPDKSGLPSDRFSAERTGGSVSTLTIQRTQQEDSAVYLCASSLDGQNYGYTFGSGTRLTVV.

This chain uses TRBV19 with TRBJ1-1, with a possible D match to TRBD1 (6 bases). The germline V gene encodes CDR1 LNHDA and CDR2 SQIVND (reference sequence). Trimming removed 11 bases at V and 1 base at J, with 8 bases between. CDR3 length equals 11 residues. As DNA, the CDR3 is TGTGCCCGGGGGCCGAACACTGAAGCTTTCTTT. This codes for CARGPNTEAFF. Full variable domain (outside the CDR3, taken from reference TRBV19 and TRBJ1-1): DGGITQSPKYLFRKEGQNVTLSCEQNLNHDAMYWYRQDPGQGLRLIYYSQIVNDFQKGDIAEGYSVSREKKESFPLTVTSAQKNPTAFYLCARGPNTEAFFGQGTRLTVV.

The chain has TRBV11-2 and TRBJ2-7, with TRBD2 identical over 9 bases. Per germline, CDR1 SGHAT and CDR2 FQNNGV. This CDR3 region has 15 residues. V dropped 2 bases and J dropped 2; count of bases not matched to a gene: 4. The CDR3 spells CASSLSGGGAYEQYF. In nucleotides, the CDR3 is TGTGCCAGCAGCTTATCGGGCGGGGGGGCCTACGAGCAGTACTTC.

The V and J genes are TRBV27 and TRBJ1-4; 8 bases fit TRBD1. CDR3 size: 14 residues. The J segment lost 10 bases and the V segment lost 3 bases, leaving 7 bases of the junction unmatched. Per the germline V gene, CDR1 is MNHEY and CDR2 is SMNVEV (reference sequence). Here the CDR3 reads CASSFLGQGGKLFF. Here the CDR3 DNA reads TGTGCCAGCAGTTTCCTTGGACAGGGCGGAAAACTGTTTTTT.